Listed below are T cell receptor beta chains from one sample, sequenced in a study of blood T cell repertoires in COVID-19. The table came from immunoSEQ multiplex PCR; TCRdb's copy has only in-frame clones and leaves some out. The sample comprises roughly 250,000 clones, just under 90% of which are singletons, and around 0.85% rests with the top ten. The sample was PBMCs or T cells enriched from blood (not recorded which). The receptors shown here come from a man aged 45-65 years who had been exposed to COVID-19. The CDR3 runs from the conserved cysteine through the conserved F or W. A clone size is listed for some rows: how often the clone was seen (once, few, many), or a class if it is expanded.

NA TRBJ2-6 TRBV9 16 CASSVGDNSGANVLTF
NA TRBJ2-7 TRBV5-5 13 CASSLVQGNEQYF
once TRBJ2-1 TRBV7-3 17 CASSSSPRTGSYNEQFF
few TRBJ1-6 TRBV7-9 15 CASTPPEDSNSPLHF
NA TRBJ1-3 TRBV10-2 14 CASSESNGGNTIYF
NA TRBJ1-2 TRBV28 14 CASLRRVANYGYTF
NA TRBJ2-6 TRBV30 16 CACPPGLVSGANVLTF
NA TRBJ2-1 TRBV2 15 CASSEAGLAGNEQFF
once TRBJ2-3 TRBV5-4 12 CAVTWPGGTQYF
NA TRBJ1-4 TRBV16 14 CASSRAPTKEKLFF
NA TRBJ2-7 TRBV4-2 13 CASSRWETYEQYF
NA TRBJ1-3 TRBV7-9 17 CASSLAGQGNSGNTIYF
NA TRBJ1-1 TRBV5-1 15 CASSLATDWNTEAFF
once TRBJ2-5 TRBV5-1 16 CASSLSLAGTQETQYF
NA TRBJ1-1 TRBV12-3/TRBV12-4 13 CASTLGGYTEAFF
NA TRBJ1-1 TRBV28 14 CASSPPRFSTEAFF
NA TRBJ2-7 TRBV19 13 CASSGLADYEQYF
NA TRBJ1-1 TRBV5-1 14 CASSLVPGSAEAFF
NA TRBJ1-5 TRBV12-5 17 CASGLVGQGMSNQPQHF
NA TRBJ1-3 TRBV9 17 CASSVGSFDRPGNTIYF
NA TRBJ1-5 TRBV18 13 CASSLGTNQPQHF
NA TRBJ2-5 TRBV30 14 CAWTSGGAWETQYF
NA TRBJ2-2 TRBV5-1 15 CASSLRGMNTGELFF
few TRBJ2-3 TRBV19 16 CASSMRREVRTDTQYF
once TRBJ1-2 TRBV28 15 CASSLIQGVMNGYTF
NA TRBJ2-3 TRBV12-3/TRBV12-4 12 CASSAPVDTQYF
NA TRBJ2-1 TRBV5-5 16 CASSSDRGISYNEQFF
NA TRBJ2-3 TRBV2 14 CASSEGVVGDTQYF
NA TRBJ1-4 TRBV5-4 14 CASSLDRYNEKLFF
NA TRBJ2-7 TRBV5-6 15 CASSRRGQATYEQYF
NA TRBJ1-2 TRBV2 13 CASSAGQTYGYTF
NA TRBJ1-5 TRBV5-1 16 CASSLGVAGEGQPQHF
NA TRBJ2-2 TRBV2 15 CAIGAGLTNTGELFF
NA TRBJ1-2 TRBV28 12 CASSLWQGDFTF
NA TRBJ1-1 TRBV9 11 CASSAATEAFF
NA TRBJ2-1 TRBV3-1/TRBV3-2 16 CASSQDLAGTYNEQFF